The T cell receptor (beta chain) under discussion was sequenced for a study of cytomegalovirus exposure and HLA in healthy donors (dated 2017 in TCRdb). Looking at the study overall: An earlier analysis of several hundred of the donors reported approximately 300 Gb of sequence data and about 120 million unique TCR beta sequences obtained from roughly 180 million T cells. Roughly 300 gigabases of sequencing data and about 92 million unique TCR sequences made up an early release that covered approximately 650 HLA-typed donors. The genetic ancestry cluster associated with self-reported Caucasian donors included 81% of the approximately 400 genotyped donors. The study aimed to test whether signatures of past pathogen exposure could be identified by cataloging public T cell receptors. The T cell repertoires of several hundred subjects were profiled by immunosequencing and related to cytomegalovirus serostatus. In addition to the first cohort of roughly 700 subjects, a separate validation cohort of 120 different subjects was used. To predict cytomegalovirus infection status, the study combined high-throughput TCR immunosequencing, statistical association of individual TCRs with disease status, and machine learning. A later analysis re-examined previously published TCR beta repertoires from 600 to 700 donors and added high-resolution HLA genotyping to investigate patterns of TCR occurrence. Rather than drawing on any new phenotypic data, the later analysis identified candidate immune exposures from TCR beta sequences and the way those sequences occurred across donors. An earlier analysis of more than 450 of the donors used high-throughput TCR beta sequencing to judge whether each TCR beta V gene segment behaved as functional or pseudogenic. Donor age, sex, ethnicity and CMV serostatus were collected together with the repertoire data. In a later genetic analysis, genome-wide SNP genotypes for about 60% of the 666 donors were used, and that subset was treated as a discovery cohort. All discovery cohort repertoires had been generated using a single sequencing platform. HLA typing covered class I and class II loci at four-digit resolution. Typing coverage differed by locus: A, B, C, DRB1 and DQB1 were typed in roughly 620-630 donors, DQA1 in about 510, DPA1 in some 610, and DPB1 in 450 to 490. Several DR-DQ haplotypes were handled as single units for association and clustering because linkage in the cohort was strong. On average, about 240,000 unique TCR beta nucleotide sequences were sequenced per donor among some 420 genotyped donors of the cohort, with roughly 18% of those sequences being non-productive.

Of note for this clone: Its antigen is not yet known. No quality values exist for individual bases; no much larger clone is one base distant.

The study at large found these results: The presence/absence analyses assumed that sequencing depth was roughly uniform across donors, and that assumption may not be true. CMV serostatus was the only immune exposure information available for the cohort. According to the authors, the approach could potentially be generalized to other disease states and immunological phenotypes. In a later analysis, most CMV-associated TCR beta chains were found to appear HLA-restricted, with HLA associations seemingly driven largely by CMV exposure. The earlier analysis of 587 of the donors excluded seventeen rarely observed V segments, including chromosome 9 orphons, because counts were too low. In a later genetic analysis, fewer N-insertions in productive TCRs were reported among donors in an Asian-associated ancestry cluster than the roughly 670-donor mean. In a later analysis, 15,000 to 20,000 TCR beta sequences were associated with specific HLA alleles at a false discovery rate of 0.05. A total of roughly 160 TCR beta chains were listed by the study as associated with cytomegalovirus. The sequencing pipeline was judged likely to have produced a cluster of highly shared sequence variants as a technical artifact. While some public TCRs were present in many individuals, most TCR sequences turned up only very rarely across donors. Correlated functional status among segregating V segments might be attributable to linkage disequilibrium, but an unknown experimental factor could not be ruled out. Assigning TCR associations to individual alleles was difficult when HLA alleles, especially DR and DQ, strongly co-occurred. This cohort had only TCR beta chains sequenced, and the lack of alpha or paired-chain data limited which features could be detected. In a later analysis, HLA-associated TCR beta chains were found to be more clonally expanded and to have lower generation probabilities than equally common non-associated chains. An earlier analysis of 587 of the donors showed that most TCR beta V segments appeared in productive rearrangements either about 87% or about 30% of the time, which broadly matched IMGT annotations. A further reported finding was that TCR beta sequences accurately predicted the HLA-A and HLA-B alleles for most subjects in the first cohort. The 87-base-pair reads could not distinguish some IMGT-functional V segments, including TRBV6-2 and TRBV6-3, so those segments were excluded. A later genetic analysis associated a missense DCLRE1C variant with V-gene and J-gene trimming of TCR beta chains, and an independent cohort replicated the association. In a later analysis, several top co-occurrence clusters were reported to appear linked to parvovirus B19, influenza, CMV and Epstein-Barr virus. In a later analysis, the rate of TCR association differed among HLA loci, with DRB1 alleles having the most associated TCRs and HLA-C alleles having the fewest. The classifier was reported to diagnose cytomegalovirus status with high specificity and sensitivity in both the original cohort and the validation cohort. Because HLA typing was missing for some donors at each locus, association tests included only the typed subset. A few of the identified cytomegalovirus-associated TCR beta chains were confirmed in vitro to be specific for cytomegalovirus antigens.

The library was prepared using the immunoSEQ multiplex PCR assay. For the multiplex PCR, a mixture combining 60 forward primers for TCR Vbeta segments and 13 reverse primers for TCR Jbeta segments was used. The CDR3 region of rearranged TCR beta genes was amplified from genomic DNA by a multiplex PCR assay. On the Illumina HiSeq System, the amplified TCR beta libraries were sequenced as 87-base-pair reads. As for how the authors treated the data: A later analysis tallied around 80 million unique TCR beta chains across the 600 to 700 repertoires, and some 12 million of those chains were shared by two or more donors. Raw reads were error-corrected and collapsed into unique sequences with a nearest-neighbor algorithm that merged closely related sequences to remove PCR and sequencing errors. V, D and J gene segments were assigned by aligning CDR3 sequences to IMGT reference sequences. For a sequence to be retained, a match of at least six nucleotides was required to both a V gene segment and a J gene segment. Rearrangements were classified as productive when the CDR3 lacked stop codons and remained in frame with V and J, and all other rearrangements were classified as non-productive. CDR3 was defined by IMGT convention, running from the second conserved V-encoded cysteine to the conserved J-encoded phenylalanine. The earlier analysis of a few hundred of the donors excluded sequences that lacked an unambiguous match to a single V gene segment. In an earlier analysis of almost 600 of the donors, a V segment was called functional when productive rearrangements were above 56.7%, and segregating when the standard deviation between donors exceeded 5%. A statistical classification framework was built for diagnosing cytomegalovirus status from the catalog of TCR beta chain sequences. A later analysis assigned V and J genes by comparing TCR nucleotide sequences with IMGT/GENE-DB human TR gene sequences. In a later analysis, CDR3 sequences and most-parsimonious VDJ recombination scenarios were assigned using the TCRdist pipeline. In a later analysis, each TCR beta chain was defined by its CDR3 amino acid sequence together with its V-gene family, and reads lacking a unique V-gene family were excluded. To address suspected cross-contamination and a sequencing artifact, a later analysis removed under 600 highly shared, low-generation-probability nucleotide sequences. In a later analysis, a clonal expansion index for each public chain was calculated from normalized within-repertoire ranks of inferred template counts. In a later analysis, generation probabilities were computed with a VDJ recombination model fitted to out-of-frame rearrangements, and the resulting probabilities were checked against IGoR. In a later analysis, hypergeometric tests were used to score TCR-TCR, TCR-HLA and TCR-CMV co-occurrence, with a repertoire-size bias correction applied to TCR pairs. A later analysis estimated false discovery rates by permuting HLA or CMV assignments 20 times. In a later analysis, co-occurring TCRs were grouped with DBSCAN, and TCRdist sequence similarity was added when clustering was performed within HLA-allele-positive subsets. Repertoires with fewer than 30,000 or more than 120,000 public chains, plus five repertoires with anomalous nucleotide sharing, were excluded from co-occurrence clustering. Sourced from immuneACCESS, this table was stored by TCRdb with only in-frame sequences that have V and J called. A share of the clones is absent; for the studies checked, an unresolved V gene accounts for under half, and the remainder has no known explanation. The V and J calls and clone size are taken from that table; D and trimming were inferred from the DNA. A total of about 120,000 clones appear in this sample, about 76% of them only once. The ten largest clones add up to around 4.2% of the sample.

Relative to germline, V is missing 11 bases and J is missing 4 bases, with 7 bases of the junction outside any gene match. CDR1 SNHLY and CDR2 FYNNEI are derived from the germline V gene. The CDR3 runs 13 amino acids, cysteine and phenylalanine included. The entry retains the CDR3 DNA only, 39 bases that are in frame from base 1. The cohort comprised 670 or so healthy bone marrow donors. At the time of sampling, every cohort member was nominally healthy, though immune exposures that went unrecorded were likely present. The donor tested CMV seronegative, placing the donor among the 300 to 450 seronegative members of the cohort. A peripheral blood sample was provided by each donor, and peripheral blood mononuclear cells were used for TCR beta sequencing. The Qiagen DNeasy Blood Extraction Kit was used to extract genomic DNA from the blood cell samples.

The chain is assembled from TRBV2 and TRBJ2-7, with 11 bases in between that match TRBD1. The TCR sequence derives from a woman younger than 45 in good health and CMV-seronegative. The sample comprised PBMCs. The DNA sequence is TGTGCCTCAGGGACAGGGGGGATATACGAGCAGTACTTC. This translates into CASGTGGIYEQYF.